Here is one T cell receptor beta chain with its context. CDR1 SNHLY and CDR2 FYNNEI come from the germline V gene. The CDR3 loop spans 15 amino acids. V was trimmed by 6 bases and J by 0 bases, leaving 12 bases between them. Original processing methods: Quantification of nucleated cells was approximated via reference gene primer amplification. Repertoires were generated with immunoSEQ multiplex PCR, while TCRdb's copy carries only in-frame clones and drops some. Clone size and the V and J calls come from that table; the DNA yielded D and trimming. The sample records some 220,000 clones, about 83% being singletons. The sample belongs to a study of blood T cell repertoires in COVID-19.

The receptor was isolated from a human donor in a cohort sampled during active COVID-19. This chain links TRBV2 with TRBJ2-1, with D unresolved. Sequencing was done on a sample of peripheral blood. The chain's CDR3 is CASSQSGISYNEQFF. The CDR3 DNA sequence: TGTGCCAGCAGCCAATCAGGTATCTCCTACAATGAGCAGTTCTTC.